This TCR beta chain was obtained from a study of early T cells in non-severe SARS-CoV-2 infection. General study findings and limits: Anti-spike CD8 responses were favored in VDJdb matching, and private and CD4 specificities were missed.

In this sample, this clonotype turned up many times. Its antigen is not known. Unique molecular identifiers were attached to individual cDNA molecules. TCRdb reprocessed the 5' RACE reads with MiXCR, giving one entry per CDR3 protein. The sample yields 25,000 to 35,000 distinct CDR3 sequences, 4.5% to 6% seen once. Germline V gene data show CDR1 as KGHSH and CDR2 as LQKENI. Trimming stripped 0 bases from V and 5 bases from J, with 14 bases between. CDR3 length: 16 amino acids. The specimen was whole blood. The chain employs TRBV18 and TRBJ2-1; a weak D match, TRBD2 (7 bases). This TCR derives from an adult who was a healthcare worker with PCR-confirmed SARS-CoV-2 infection or an uninfected control (not recorded which). The CDR3 nucleotides are TGTGCCAGCTCACCACCGAGGGGGGGCGGCAACAATGAGCAGTTCTTC. Protein: CASSPPRGGGNNEQFF.